The entry that follows covers one TCR beta chain sequence. There is no known antigen for this receptor. The record has no base qualities; no much larger clone is one base away. Receptor libraries were prepared by the immunoSEQ multiplex PCR assay. A mixture of 60 forward primers for TCR Vbeta segments and 13 reverse primers for TCR Jbeta segments was used in the multiplex PCR. The CDR3 region of rearranged TCR beta genes was amplified from genomic DNA with a multiplex PCR assay. Amplified TCR beta libraries were sequenced as 87-base-pair reads on the Illumina HiSeq System. On the authors' methods: A later analysis counted approximately 84 million unique TCR beta chains across the 700 or so repertoires, and some 11 million of these chains were shared by at least two donors. To remove PCR and sequencing errors, raw reads were error-corrected and collapsed into unique sequences using a nearest-neighbor algorithm that merged closely related sequences. V, D and J gene segments were assigned by aligning CDR3 sequences to IMGT reference sequences. For a sequence to be retained, at least a six-nucleotide match to both a V gene segment and a J gene segment was required. Rearrangements were called productive when the CDR3 lacked stop codons and stayed in frame with V and J; all others were non-productive. Following IMGT convention, CDR3 was defined as the stretch from the second conserved V-encoded cysteine to the conserved J-encoded phenylalanine. The earlier analysis of about 570 of the donors excluded any sequence lacking an unambiguous match to a single V gene segment. In an earlier analysis of about 590 of the donors, a V segment was called functional when productive rearrangements were above 56.7%, and segregating when the standard deviation between donors exceeded 5%. To diagnose cytomegalovirus status from the catalog of TCR beta chain sequences, a statistical classification framework was built. A later analysis assigned V and J genes by comparing TCR nucleotide sequences with IMGT/GENE-DB human TR gene sequences. Using the TCRdist pipeline, a later analysis assigned CDR3 sequences along with most-parsimonious VDJ recombination scenarios. In a later analysis, each TCR beta chain was defined by its CDR3 amino acid sequence together with its V-gene family, and reads lacking a unique V-gene family were excluded. A later analysis removed several hundred highly shared, low-generation-probability nucleotide sequences to deal with suspected cross-contamination and a sequencing artifact. A later analysis calculated a clonal expansion index for each public chain from normalized within-repertoire ranks of inferred template counts. In a later analysis, generation probabilities were computed using a VDJ recombination model fitted to out-of-frame rearrangements, and the results were checked against IGoR. Hypergeometric tests were used in a later analysis to score TCR-TCR, TCR-HLA and TCR-CMV co-occurrence, with a repertoire-size bias correction applied to the TCR pairs. In a later analysis, false discovery rates were estimated by permuting HLA or CMV assignments 20 times. A later analysis grouped co-occurring TCRs with DBSCAN, adding TCRdist sequence similarity when clustering within HLA-allele-positive subsets. For co-occurrence clustering, repertoires with fewer than 30,000 or more than 120,000 public chains were excluded, along with about five repertoires with anomalous nucleotide sharing. TCRdb retrieved this table from immuneACCESS and kept in-frame rearrangements only. Not all clones are present; in checked studies, unresolved V genes account for under half, and no reason is known for the remainder. The V and J calls and clone size were taken over from that table, and D and trimming were inferred from the DNA. Present in this sample are around 65,000 clones, about 80% of which were seen just once. The top ten clonotypes cover roughly 51% of the sample.

The entry originates in a study of cytomegalovirus exposure and HLA in healthy donors listed by TCRdb under 2017. Turning to the overall study: In an earlier analysis of about 560 of the donors, under 300 Gb of sequence data and 100 million or so unique TCR beta sequences from 150 million to 200 million T cells were reported. Approximately 300 gigabases of sequencing data and around 85 million unique TCR sequences made up an early release that covered around 640 HLA-typed donors. The genetic ancestry cluster associated with self-reported Caucasian donors included 81% of the roughly 380 genotyped donors. The study aimed to test whether signatures of past pathogen exposure could be identified by cataloging public T cell receptors. The T cell repertoires of under 700 subjects were profiled by immunosequencing and related to cytomegalovirus serostatus. In addition to the first cohort of around 670 subjects, a separate validation cohort of about 120 different subjects was used. To predict cytomegalovirus infection status, the study brought together high-throughput TCR immunosequencing, statistical association of individual TCRs with disease status, and machine learning. In a later analysis, previously published TCR beta repertoires from 500 to 750 donors were re-analyzed and high-resolution HLA genotyping was added so that TCR occurrence patterns could be studied. The later analysis used no new phenotypic data to find candidate immune exposures, relying instead on TCR beta sequences and their occurrence across donors. In an earlier analysis of 587 of the donors, high-throughput TCR beta sequencing was used to judge whether each TCR beta V gene segment behaved as functional or pseudogenic. Donor age, sex, ethnicity and CMV serostatus were collected together with the repertoire data. In a later genetic analysis, genome-wide SNP genotypes for about three fifths of the 666 donors were used, and that subset was treated as a discovery cohort. Every discovery cohort repertoire had been produced on one sequencing platform. HLA typing included class I and class II loci at four-digit resolution. Typing coverage varied by locus: about 620-630 donors for A, B, C, DRB1 and DQB1; 500 to 550 for DQA1; about 590 for DPA1; more than 450 for DPB1. A handful of DR-DQ haplotypes were handled as single units for association and clustering because linkage in the cohort was strong. On average, about 200,000 unique TCR beta nucleotide sequences were sequenced per donor among a few hundred genotyped donors of the cohort, with 15% to 20% of those sequences being non-productive.

The cohort comprised hundreds of healthy bone marrow donors. At the time of sampling, every cohort member was nominally healthy, though immune exposures that went unrecorded were likely present. The donor was CMV seropositive and belonged to the group of 250 to 300 seropositive cohort members. A peripheral blood sample was provided by each donor, and peripheral blood mononuclear cells were used for TCR beta sequencing. The Qiagen DNeasy Blood Extraction Kit was used to extract genomic DNA from the blood cell samples. CDR3 length: 15 amino acids, cysteine to phenylalanine. Just the 45-base CDR3 DNA is kept, in frame starting at base 1. CDR1 and CDR2 were assigned from the germline V gene as KGHSH and LQKENI. Trimming removed 2 bases from V and 4 bases from J; the gene matches leave 7 bases unexplained. General conclusions and limits of the study: A later analysis found that TCR association rates varied across HLA loci, with DRB1 alleles showing the most associated TCRs and HLA-C alleles the fewest. A later analysis found that most CMV-associated TCR beta chains appeared HLA-restricted, with HLA associations seemingly driven largely by CMV exposure. Seventeen rarely observed V segments, including chromosome 9 orphons, were excluded from the earlier analysis of approximately 600 of the donors because counts were too low. A later analysis reported that several top co-occurrence clusters appeared linked to parvovirus B19, influenza, CMV and Epstein-Barr virus. According to the authors, the approach could potentially be generalized to other disease states and immunological phenotypes. Specific HLA alleles were associated with 16,951 TCR beta sequences at a false discovery rate of 0.05 in a later analysis. An association between a missense DCLRE1C variant and V-gene and J-gene trimming of TCR beta chains was found in a later genetic analysis and replicated in an independent cohort. Three of the identified cytomegalovirus-associated TCR beta chains were confirmed in vitro to be specific for cytomegalovirus antigens. Most TCR sequences were seen in very few donors, while some public TCRs were found in many individuals. An earlier analysis of approximately 500 of the donors showed that most TCR beta V segments appeared in productive rearrangements either about 87% or about 30% of the time, which broadly matched IMGT annotations. Because HLA typing was unavailable for some donors at each locus, only the typed subset was used in association tests. The presence/absence analyses assumed that sequencing depth was roughly uniform across donors, and that assumption may not be true. A further reported finding was that TCR beta sequences accurately predicted the HLA-A and HLA-B alleles for most subjects in the first cohort. The sequencing pipeline was judged likely to have produced a cluster of highly shared sequence variants as a technical artifact. A later genetic analysis reported fewer N-insertions in productive TCRs among donors in an Asian-associated ancestry cluster than the roughly 650-donor mean. When HLA alleles, especially DR and DQ, strongly co-occurred, attributing TCR associations to individual alleles was difficult. Some IMGT-functional V segments, including TRBV6-2 and TRBV6-3, could not be told apart with the 87-base-pair reads, so those segments were excluded. This cohort had only TCR beta chains sequenced, and the lack of alpha or paired-chain data limited which features could be detected. CMV serostatus was the only immune exposure information available for the cohort. The classifier was reported to diagnose cytomegalovirus status with high specificity and sensitivity in both the original cohort and the validation cohort. Correlated functional status among segregating V segments might be attributable to linkage disequilibrium, but an unknown experimental factor could not be ruled out. The study gave a list of over 150 TCR beta chains associated with cytomegalovirus. In a later analysis, HLA-associated TCR beta chains were found to be more clonally expanded and to have lower generation probabilities than equally common non-associated chains.

This clonotype originated in a man aged 45-65 years in good health and CMV-seropositive. Input material: PBMCs. The sequence is built from TRBV18 and TRBJ2-7; 8 of the junction bases match TRBD1. The DNA is as follows: TGTGCCAGCTCACCATCCTCGGGACAGGTGTACGAGCAGTACTTC. It translates as CASSPSSGQVYEQYF.